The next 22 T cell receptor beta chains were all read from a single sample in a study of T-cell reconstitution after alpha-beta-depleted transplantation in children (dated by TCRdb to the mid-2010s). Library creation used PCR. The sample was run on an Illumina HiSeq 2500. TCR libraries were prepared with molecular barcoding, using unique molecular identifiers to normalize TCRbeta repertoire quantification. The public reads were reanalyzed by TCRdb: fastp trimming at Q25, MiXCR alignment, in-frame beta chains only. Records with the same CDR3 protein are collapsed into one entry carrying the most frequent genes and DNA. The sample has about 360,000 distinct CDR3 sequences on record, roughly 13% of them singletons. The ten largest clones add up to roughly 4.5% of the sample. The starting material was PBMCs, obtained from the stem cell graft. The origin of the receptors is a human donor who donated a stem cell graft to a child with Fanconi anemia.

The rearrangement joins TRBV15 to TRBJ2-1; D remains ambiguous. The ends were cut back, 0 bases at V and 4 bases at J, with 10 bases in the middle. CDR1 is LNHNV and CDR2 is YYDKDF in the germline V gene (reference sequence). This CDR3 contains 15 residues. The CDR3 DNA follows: TGTGCCACCAGCAGAGATCAAACTACTTACAATGAGCAGTTCTTC. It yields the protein CATSRDQTTYNEQFF.

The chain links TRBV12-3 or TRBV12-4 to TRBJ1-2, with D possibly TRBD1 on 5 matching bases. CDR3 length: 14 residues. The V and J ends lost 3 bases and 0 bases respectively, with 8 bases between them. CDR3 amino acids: CASSFGGANYGYTF. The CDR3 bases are TGTGCCAGCAGTTTCGGGGGGGCTAACTATGGCTACACCTTC.

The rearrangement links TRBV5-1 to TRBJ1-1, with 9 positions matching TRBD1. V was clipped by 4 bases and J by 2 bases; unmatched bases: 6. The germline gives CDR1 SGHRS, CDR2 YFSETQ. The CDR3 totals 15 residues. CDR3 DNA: TGCGCCAGCAGCCCGGGGGACAGGGACAACACTGAAGCTTTCTTT. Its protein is CASSPGDRDNTEAFF.

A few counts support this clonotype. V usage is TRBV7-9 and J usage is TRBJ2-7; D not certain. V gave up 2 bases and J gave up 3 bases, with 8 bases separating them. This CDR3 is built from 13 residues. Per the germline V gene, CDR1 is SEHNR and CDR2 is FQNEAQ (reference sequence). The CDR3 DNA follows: TGTGCCAGCAGCTTAATTGGGGTCTACGAGCAGTACTTC. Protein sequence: CASSLIGVYEQYF.

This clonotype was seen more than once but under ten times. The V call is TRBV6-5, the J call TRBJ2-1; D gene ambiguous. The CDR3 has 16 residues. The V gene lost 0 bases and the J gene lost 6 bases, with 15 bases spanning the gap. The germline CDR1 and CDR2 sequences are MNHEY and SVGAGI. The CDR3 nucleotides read TGTGCCAGCAGTTACTCGTCCGGTGTGGTTATCAATGAGCAGTTCTTC. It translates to CASSYSSGVVINEQFF.

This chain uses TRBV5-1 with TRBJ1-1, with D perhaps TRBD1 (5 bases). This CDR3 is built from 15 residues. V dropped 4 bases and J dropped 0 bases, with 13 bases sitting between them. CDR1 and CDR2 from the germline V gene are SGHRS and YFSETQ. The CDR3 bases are TGCGCCAGCAGCGGAGGGGACGGGCTGAACACTGAAGCTTTCTTT. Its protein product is CASSGGDGLNTEAFF.

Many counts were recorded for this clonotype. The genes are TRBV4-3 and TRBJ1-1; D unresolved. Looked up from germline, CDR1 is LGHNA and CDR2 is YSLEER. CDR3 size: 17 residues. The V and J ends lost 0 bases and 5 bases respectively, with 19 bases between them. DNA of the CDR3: TGCGCCAGCAGCCAAGATCAAGGCAGGTTGAGGCGAACTGAAGCTTTCTTT. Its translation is CASSQDQGRLRRTEAFF.

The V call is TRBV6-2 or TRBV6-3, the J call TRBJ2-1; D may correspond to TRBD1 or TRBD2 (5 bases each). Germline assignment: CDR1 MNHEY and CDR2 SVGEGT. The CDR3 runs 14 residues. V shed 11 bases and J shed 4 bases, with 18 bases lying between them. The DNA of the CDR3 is TGTGCCGCAGACTCCTGGGGGTCTTACAATGAGCAGTTCTTC. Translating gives CAADSWGSYNEQFF.

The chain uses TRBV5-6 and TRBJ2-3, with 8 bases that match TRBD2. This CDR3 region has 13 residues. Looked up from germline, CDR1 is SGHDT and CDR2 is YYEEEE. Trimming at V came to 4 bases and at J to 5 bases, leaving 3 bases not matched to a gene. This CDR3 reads CASSTSGRDTQYF. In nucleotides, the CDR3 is TGTGCCAGCAGCACTAGCGGACGAGATACGCAGTATTTT.

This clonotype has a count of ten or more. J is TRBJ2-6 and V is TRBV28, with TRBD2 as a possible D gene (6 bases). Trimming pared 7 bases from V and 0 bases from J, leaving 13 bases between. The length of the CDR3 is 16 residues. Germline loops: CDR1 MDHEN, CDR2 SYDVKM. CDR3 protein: CASTRDSPSGANVLTF. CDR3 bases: TGTGCCAGCACTCGGGACTCCCCCTCTGGGGCCAACGTCCTGACTTTC.

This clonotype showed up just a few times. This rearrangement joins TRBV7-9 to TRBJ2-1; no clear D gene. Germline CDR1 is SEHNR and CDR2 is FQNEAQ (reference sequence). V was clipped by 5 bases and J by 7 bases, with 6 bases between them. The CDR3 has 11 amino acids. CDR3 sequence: CASSRINEQFF. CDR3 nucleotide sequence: TGTGCCAGCAGCCGTATTAATGAGCAGTTCTTC.

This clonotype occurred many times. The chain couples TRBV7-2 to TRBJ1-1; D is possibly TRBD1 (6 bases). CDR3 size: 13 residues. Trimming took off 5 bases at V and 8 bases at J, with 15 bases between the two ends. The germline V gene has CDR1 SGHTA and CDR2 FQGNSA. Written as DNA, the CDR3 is TGTGCCAGCAGCCCGGGGGCGGCAGGGGAAGCTTTCTTT. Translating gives CASSPGAAGEAFF.

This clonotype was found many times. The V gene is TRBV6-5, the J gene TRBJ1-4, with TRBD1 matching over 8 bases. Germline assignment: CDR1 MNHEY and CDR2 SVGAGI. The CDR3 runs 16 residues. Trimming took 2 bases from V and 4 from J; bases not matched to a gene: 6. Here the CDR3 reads CASSYAGQGINEKLFF. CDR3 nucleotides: TGTGCCAGCAGTTACGCAGGACAGGGAATTAATGAAAAACTGTTTTTT.

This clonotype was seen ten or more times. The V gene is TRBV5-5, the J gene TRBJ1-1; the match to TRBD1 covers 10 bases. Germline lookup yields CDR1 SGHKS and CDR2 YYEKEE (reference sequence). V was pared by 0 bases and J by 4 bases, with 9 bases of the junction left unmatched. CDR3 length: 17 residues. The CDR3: CASSLVPGQGQSTEAFF. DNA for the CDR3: TGTGCCAGCAGCTTGGTTCCGGGACAGGGGCAGTCCACTGAAGCTTTCTTT.

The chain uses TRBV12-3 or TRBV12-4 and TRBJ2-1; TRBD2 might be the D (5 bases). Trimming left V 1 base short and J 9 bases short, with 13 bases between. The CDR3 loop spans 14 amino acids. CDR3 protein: CASSLETRRGEQFF. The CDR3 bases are TGTGCCAGCAGTTTAGAGACCCGTCGGGGTGAGCAGTTCTTC.

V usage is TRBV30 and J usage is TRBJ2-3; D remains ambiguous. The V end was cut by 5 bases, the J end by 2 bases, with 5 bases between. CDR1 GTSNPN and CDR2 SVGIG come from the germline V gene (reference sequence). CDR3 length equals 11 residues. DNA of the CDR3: TGTGCCTGGGCCCTCACAGATACGCAGTATTTT. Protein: CAWALTDTQYF.

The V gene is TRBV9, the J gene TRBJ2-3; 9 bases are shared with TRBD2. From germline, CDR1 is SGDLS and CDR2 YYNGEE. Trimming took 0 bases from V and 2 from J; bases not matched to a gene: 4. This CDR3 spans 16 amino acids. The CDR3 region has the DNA TGTGCCAGCAGCGTAGCGGCTAGCGGGGTCACAGATACGCAGTATTTT. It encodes CASSVAASGVTDTQYF.

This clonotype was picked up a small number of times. The CDR3 sequence is CASSQGTGTGYF. DNA for the CDR3: TGTGCCAGCAGCCAAGGTACCGGGACCGGCTACTTC. The rearrangement uses TRBV14 and TRBJ2-4, with D tentatively TRBD1 or TRBD2 (5 bases each). V dropped 1 base and J dropped 16 bases, with 14 bases sitting between them. Germline V gives CDR1 SGHDN, CDR2 FVKESK. The CDR3 sequence is 12 residues long.

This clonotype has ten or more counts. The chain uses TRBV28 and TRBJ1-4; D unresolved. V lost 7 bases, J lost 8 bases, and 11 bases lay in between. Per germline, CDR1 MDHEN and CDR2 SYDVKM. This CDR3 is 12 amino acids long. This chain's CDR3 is CASKGIREKLFF. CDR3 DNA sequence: TGTGCCAGCAAGGGAATCAGGGAAAAACTGTTTTTT. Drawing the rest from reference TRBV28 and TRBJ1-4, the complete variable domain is DVKVTQSSRYLVKRTGEKVFLECVQDMDHENMFWYRQDPGLGLRLIYFSYDVKMKEKGDIPEGYSVSREKKERFSLILESASTNQTSMYLCASKGIREKLFFGSGTQLSVL.

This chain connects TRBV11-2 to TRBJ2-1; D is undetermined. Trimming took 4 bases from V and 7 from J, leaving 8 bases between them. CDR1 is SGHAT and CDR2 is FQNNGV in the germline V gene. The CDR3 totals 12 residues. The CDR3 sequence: CASSSQLNEQFF. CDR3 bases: TGTGCCAGCAGCTCGCAGTTGAATGAGCAGTTCTTC.

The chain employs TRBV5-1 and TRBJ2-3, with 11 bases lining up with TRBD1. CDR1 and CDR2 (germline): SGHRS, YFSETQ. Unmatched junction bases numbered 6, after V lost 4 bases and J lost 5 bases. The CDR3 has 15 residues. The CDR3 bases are TGCGCCAGCAGCGAGGACAGGGGGCGCGGAGATACGCAGTATTTT. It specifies CASSEDRGRGDTQYF.

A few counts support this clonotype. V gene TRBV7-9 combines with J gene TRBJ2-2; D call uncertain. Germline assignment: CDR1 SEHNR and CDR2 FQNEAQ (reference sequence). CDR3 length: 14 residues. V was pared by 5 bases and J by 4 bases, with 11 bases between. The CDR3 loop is CASSPGVTTGELFF. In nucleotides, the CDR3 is TGTGCCAGCAGCCCAGGAGTAACCACCGGGGAGCTGTTTTTT.